This TCR beta chain was captured in a study of shared clonotypes between healthy human individuals. For the study at large: Each donor's CD8 memory used one plate, CD8 naive two, each CD4 subset three. The study's findings and limits: Sequencing depth was expected to affect clonotype sharing among donors. Sharing across four donors was highest in naive CD4 (roughly 5%) and lowest in memory CD8 (0.4%). The sole specimen, blood, was sampled, and tissue repertoires likely differ.

The data were produced by immunoSEQ multiplex PCR, yet TCRdb's version contains in-frame clones alone and is incomplete. The table shows fewer than 1.6 million clones, with about 98.5% occurring only once. Between the trimmed V and J ends, which lost 4 bases and 0 bases, there was a span of 9 bases. From germline, CDR1 is SQVTM and CDR2 ANQGSEA. The CDR3 has 14 amino acids. In its sample, this clone was seen once. Its antigen remains unknown. The TCR originated in a man aged 25 to 40 in good health. Sequenced: naive CD4+ T cells sorted from blood. Subset denoted: CD45RA+ positively selected. The chain joins TRBV29-1 to TRBJ1-4; no clear D. The CDR3 region is CSVATFATNEKLFF. CDR3 coding DNA: TGCAGCGTTGCTACCTTTGCAACTAATGAAAAACTGTTTTTT.